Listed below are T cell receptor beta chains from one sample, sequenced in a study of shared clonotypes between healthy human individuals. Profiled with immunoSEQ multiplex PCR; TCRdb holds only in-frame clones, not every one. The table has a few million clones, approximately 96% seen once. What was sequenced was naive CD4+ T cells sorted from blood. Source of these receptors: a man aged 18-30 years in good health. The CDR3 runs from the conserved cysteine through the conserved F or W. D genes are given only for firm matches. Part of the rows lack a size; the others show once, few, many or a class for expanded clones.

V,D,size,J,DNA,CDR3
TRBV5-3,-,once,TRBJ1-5,TGTGCCAGAAGCTTCCTCCCTTCCGTACCGAATAGCAATCAGCCCCAGCATTTT,CARSFLPSVPNSNQPQHF
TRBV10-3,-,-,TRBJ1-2,TGTGCCATCAGTGAGTCGGCAGATGGCTACACCTTC,CAISESADGYTF
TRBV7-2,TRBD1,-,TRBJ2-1,TGTGCCAGCAGCTTAACAGGGGTCGGGTACAATGAGCAGTTCTTC,CASSLTGVGYNEQFF
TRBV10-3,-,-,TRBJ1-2,TGTGCCATCACCCAGGGCGGGGGTCACTATGGCTACACCTTC,CAITQGGGHYGYTF
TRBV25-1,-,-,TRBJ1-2,TGTGCCAGCAGTGAATCCGGGGGCGGTGGCTACACCTTC,CASSESGGGGYTF
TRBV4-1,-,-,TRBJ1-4,TGCGCCAGCAGCCAAGTGGGCCTAGGGGGTGAAAAACTGTTTTTT,CASSQVGLGGEKLFF
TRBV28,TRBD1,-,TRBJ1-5,TGTGCCAGCAGTTCCCCCGGACAGGGAATCGGTCAGCCCCAGCATTTT,CASSSPGQGIGQPQHF
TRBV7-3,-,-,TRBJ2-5,TGTGCCAGCAGCTTAAGAGCGGACCGTCAAGAGACCCAGTACTTC,CASSLRADRQETQYF
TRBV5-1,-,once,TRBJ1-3,TGCGCCAGCAGCTTGGGCCACGCGGGATACTCTGGAAACACCATATATTTT,CASSLGHAGYSGNTIYF
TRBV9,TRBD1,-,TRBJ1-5,TGTGCCAGCAGCCCAGGACAGGGTGGCCAGCCCCAGCATTTT,CASSPGQGGQPQHF
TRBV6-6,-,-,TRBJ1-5,TGTGCCAGCACCGGGGAGGGCGTCGGCCAGCATTTT,CASTGEGVGQHF
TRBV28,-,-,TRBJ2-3,TGTGCCGCCGAGGGGGGGAAGGGAGATACGCAGTATTTT,CAAEGGKGDTQYF
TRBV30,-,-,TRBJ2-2,TGTGCCTGGAGTGTTTGGCTAGGACCCTCGAACACCGGGGAGCTGTTTTTT,CAWSVWLGPSNTGELFF
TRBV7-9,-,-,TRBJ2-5,TGTGCCAGCAGCTTAGTGGAAGAGACCCAGTACTTC,CASSLVEETQYF
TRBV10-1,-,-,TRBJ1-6,TGCGCCAGCAGTCCAGGTGGGGGGGATTCACCCCTCCACTTT,CASSPGGGDSPLHF
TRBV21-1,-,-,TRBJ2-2,TGTGCCAGCAGCCCCGTTCCGGACGGGGAGCTGTTTTTT,CASSPVPDGELFF
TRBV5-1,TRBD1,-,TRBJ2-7,TGCGCCAGCAGCTCGAGGACAGGGGCGAGCTCCTACGAGCAGTACTTC,CASSSRTGASSYEQYF
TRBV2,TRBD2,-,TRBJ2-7,TGTGCCAGCAGTGGAGGACTAGCGGGATACGAGCAGTACTTC,CASSGGLAGYEQYF
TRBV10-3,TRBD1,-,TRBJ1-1,TGTGCCATCACCTCGGACAGGGAAGGTACTGAAGCTTTCTTT,CAITSDREGTEAFF
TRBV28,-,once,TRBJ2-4,TGTGCCAGCAGTTTACCCGATACAGCCAAAAACATTCAGTACTTC,CASSLPDTAKNIQYF
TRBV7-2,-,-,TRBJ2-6,TGTGCCAGCAGCTTAGTATCAATTGTACTTAGCTCTGGGGCCAACGTCCTGACTTTC,CASSLVSIVLSSGANVLTF
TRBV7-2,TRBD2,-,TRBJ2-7,TGTGCCAGCAGCCCCCAGCTAGGGAGGGATGAGCAGTACTTC,CASSPQLGRDEQYF
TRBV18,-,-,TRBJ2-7,TGTGCCAGCTCACCGTCAGGGGCCTACGAGCAGTACTTC,CASSPSGAYEQYF
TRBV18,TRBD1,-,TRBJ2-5,TGTGCCAGCTCACCGGGACAGGCCCTGCAGACCCAGTACTTC,CASSPGQALQTQYF
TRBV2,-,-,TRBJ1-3,TGTGCCAGCAGTAGGGACAAATGGGCTGGAAACACCATATATTTT,CASSRDKWAGNTIYF
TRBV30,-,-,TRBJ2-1,TGTGCCTGGACCCGTTGGGCCCTAGAAGACAATGAGCAGTTCTTC,CAWTRWALEDNEQFF
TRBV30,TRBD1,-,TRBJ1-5,TGTGCCTGGAGTAGAGAGACAGGGCCTCGCAATCAGCCCCAGCATTTT,CAWSRETGPRNQPQHF
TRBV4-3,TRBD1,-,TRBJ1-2,TGCGCCAGCAGCCAAGGCCGGGGGACAGGGGTAGGAGGCTACACCTTC,CASSQGRGTGVGGYTF
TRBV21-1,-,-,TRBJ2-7,TGTGCCAGCAGCAAGCCCTGTACAGCCAACCCCTACGAGCAGTACTTC,CASSKPCTANPYEQYF
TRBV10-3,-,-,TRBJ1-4,TGTGCCATCAGTGAGAGGACAGAACATGAAAAACTGTTTTTT,CAISERTEHEKLFF
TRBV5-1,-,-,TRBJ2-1,TGCGCCAGCAGCTTTGGACCACCCTCAGGGCTTGTCTCCTACAATGAGCAGTTCTTC,CASSFGPPSGLVSYNEQFF